This is a list of T cell receptor beta chains from one sample in a study of cytomegalovirus exposure and HLA in healthy donors. Repertoires were generated with immunoSEQ multiplex PCR, while TCRdb's copy carries only in-frame clones and drops some. Of 150,000 to 200,000 clones in the sample, around 86% are singletons; the top ten hold roughly 6%. The specimen was PBMCs. The source is a man in his forties in good health and CMV-seropositive. Both conserved end residues are part of each CDR3. A D gene is named only where the DNA matches it firmly. The size field is filled for only some rows; it gives once, few, many or a size class.

CDR3aa,CDR3nt,j_gene,d_gene,abundance,v_gene
CASSEAGIRDEQFF,TGTGCCAGCAGCGAAGCCGGGATCCGAGATGAGCAGTTCTTC,TRBJ2-1,.,once,TRBV7-9
CSVEVGRNYGYTF,TGCAGCGTTGAGGTAGGGAGGAACTATGGCTACACCTTC,TRBJ1-2,.,.,TRBV29-1
CASSLAGHYEQYF,TGTGCCAGCAGCTTGGCCGGTCACTACGAGCAGTACTTC,TRBJ2-7,.,.,TRBV5-6
CASSSHTGTASGNTIYF,TGCGCCAGCAGCTCCCATACCGGGACAGCCTCTGGAAACACCATATATTTT,TRBJ1-3,TRBD1,.,TRBV5-1
CASSGGGRTDTQYF,TGTGCCAGCAGCGGCGGGGGCCGCACAGATACGCAGTATTTT,TRBJ2-3,.,.,TRBV6-1
CASSINREETQYF,TGTGCCAGTAGTATTAACAGGGAAGAGACCCAGTACTTC,TRBJ2-5,.,.,TRBV19
CASSNRVETQYF,TGTGCCAGCAGTAACCGGGTGGAGACCCAGTACTTC,TRBJ2-5,.,.,TRBV7-2
CASRFQGNEKLFF,TGTGCCAGCAGGTTTCAGGGTAATGAAAAACTGTTTTTT,TRBJ1-4,.,.,TRBV27
CASSLVAGGSTDTQYF,TGTGCCAGCAGCTTAGTCGCGGGGGGCTCCACAGATACGCAGTATTTT,TRBJ2-3,TRBD2,.,TRBV7-9
CASSVEGQMSDTEAFF,TGTGCCAGCAGCGTAGAGGGACAGATGTCCGACACTGAAGCTTTCTTT,TRBJ1-1,TRBD1,.,TRBV9
CASSAFGGQGFTFF,TGTGCCAGCAGCGCCTTTGGGGGACAGGGTTTTACTTTCTTT,TRBJ1-1,TRBD1,.,TRBV9
CASRSGRGLGNTIYF,TGTGCCAGTAGGTCCGGCAGGGGCTTGGGAAACACCATATATTTT,TRBJ1-3,.,.,TRBV19
CASSLIPTRDNSPLHF,TGTGCCAGCAGCTTAATCCCGACCCGGGATAATTCACCCCTCCACTTT,TRBJ1-6,.,.,TRBV7-9
CASSTRIDRSTEAFF,TGTGCCAGTAGTACACGTATCGACAGGAGCACTGAAGCTTTCTTT,TRBJ1-1,.,.,TRBV19
CASSADRVKNIQYF,TGTGCCAGCAGCGCAGACAGGGTCAAAAACATTCAGTACTTC,TRBJ2-4,TRBD1,.,TRBV7-2
CASSQEGGEQYF,TGCGCCAGCAGCCAAGAAGGAGGGGAGCAGTACTTC,TRBJ2-7,.,.,TRBV4-1
CASSLISVGQSYEQYF,TGTGCCAGTAGTCTGATTAGCGTGGGACAGTCCTACGAGCAGTACTTC,TRBJ2-7,TRBD1,.,TRBV27
CASSGARDNEQFF,TGTGCCAGCAGTGGGGCTCGTGACAATGAGCAGTTCTTC,TRBJ2-1,.,.,TRBV27
CASSVDLASGANVLTF,TGTGCCAGCAGCGTAGACCTGGCCTCTGGGGCCAACGTCCTGACTTTC,TRBJ2-6,.,.,TRBV9
CASREGLGEQYF,TGTGCCAGTAGGGAGGGCCTCGGCGAGCAGTACTTC,TRBJ2-7,.,.,TRBV19
CASRPEGAPYTNTEAFF,TGCGCCAGCAGACCAGAGGGGGCTCCGTACACGAACACTGAAGCTTTCTTT,TRBJ1-1,TRBD1,.,TRBV5-1
CASSYRDIPGTDTQYF,TGTGCCAGCAGCTACCGGGACATTCCCGGCACAGATACGCAGTATTTT,TRBJ2-3,.,.,TRBV7-9
CASSPSPPGSGANVLTF,TGTGCCAGCTCCCCTTCTCCGCCAGGTTCTGGGGCCAACGTCCTGACTTTC,TRBJ2-6,.,.,TRBV18
CASSLGHSYNEQFF,TGTGCCAGCAGTTTAGGTCACAGCTACAATGAGCAGTTCTTC,TRBJ2-1,.,.,TRBV28
CASSFQGINQPQHF,TGTGCCAGCAGCTTCCAGGGTATTAATCAGCCCCAGCATTTT,TRBJ1-5,.,.,TRBV7-6
CASSHTSQGGETQYF,TGTGCCAGCAGCCATACCTCCCAGGGAGGGGAGACCCAGTACTTC,TRBJ2-5,TRBD2,.,TRBV5-4
CASSNRLAGMVDTQYF,TGTGCCAGTAGTAACAGACTAGCGGGGATGGTAGATACGCAGTATTTT,TRBJ2-3,TRBD2,once,TRBV19
CASSLEAGGTYEQYF,TGTGCCAGCAGCTTAGAAGCGGGGGGAACCTACGAGCAGTACTTC,TRBJ2-7,TRBD2,.,TRBV7-8
CASSLAGAGTGELFF,TGTGCCAGCAGCTTGGCAGGGGCGGGCACCGGGGAGCTGTTTTTT,TRBJ2-2,.,.,TRBV7-3
CASSQEGSREQYF,TGCGCCAGCAGCCAAGAGGGCAGCCGGGAGCAGTACTTC,TRBJ2-5,.,.,TRBV4-1
CASGFGERGTDTQYF,TGTGCTAGTGGTTTCGGGGAGAGGGGCACAGATACGCAGTATTTT,TRBJ2-3,.,.,TRBV12-5